The entry below describes one T cell receptor (beta chain). The sample holds a few counts of this clonotype. Its antigen is still unknown. Base qualities are not recorded, but no much larger clone differs from it by a single base. A patient counted as having stable Graves' hyperthyroidism if no progression to ophthalmopathy occurred over 18 months of follow-up. The hyperthyroidism patients were between 18 and 65 years old and newly diagnosed, with a disease duration of less than 2 months. Patients with uncontrolled infections, other autoimmune diseases, pregnancy or lactation were excluded. Diagnoses were established on the basis of clinical symptoms, serum thyroxine and TRAb, thyroid ultrasound, and orbital computed tomography. PBMCs were separated from over 9 ml of fresh peripheral blood using Ficoll-Paque density gradient centrifugation. Trizol reagent was used to extract total RNA, and RNA quality was then checked on an Agilent 2100 Bioanalyzer.

The TCR beta CDR3 regions were amplified from the RNA transcripts. The first round of RT-PCR for the TCR CDR3 was performed with the HTBI primer set and the Qiagen OneStep RT-PCR kit. Libraries were constructed in a second round of multiplex PCR, after which size selection and purification were performed. Sequencing of the libraries was done on an Illumina HiSeq2000 using paired-end 100 bp reads. The original pipeline was this. SOAPnuke was used to process the raw data, removing reads that contained adapters or uncalled bases, had a mean Phred below 15, or lacked an exact match to the constant primer or identifier. COPE v1.2.5 was used to merge high-quality paired reads, and clonotypes were defined as unique nucleotide sequences. MiTCR v1.1 was used to align clonotypes to the IMGT TRBV, TRBD and TRBJ reference segments. The analysis included only V-J combinations with a frequency above 0.0001, which together covered around 99% of the repertoires. The TCS score was defined as F50 (clonal expansion) divided by E x V (chaos), with BLOSUM62-based TCRdist calculated between CDR3 peptides within each V-J. Welch's t-statistics and random forest reduced around 550 V-J features to around 14, which were used in a naive Bayes classifier (R e1071). The public sequencing data were trimmed at Q25 with fastp and processed into clonotypes with MiXCR by TCRdb, which kept only in-frame beta chains. Identical CDR3 protein sequences are pooled into one entry, listed with their most common genes and DNA. The V and J calls shown here were made by TCRdb, not taken from the authors' results. This sample comprises approximately 300,000 distinct CDR3 sequences, approximately 15% of them detected only once. Around a third of the sample is held by the ten biggest clonotypes.

This specimen comes from a study of T cells in Graves' hyperthyroidism and ophthalmopathy (dated by TCRdb to about 2019). Study-level background: Peripheral blood was collected at initial diagnosis, before any treatment. A discovery cohort of approximately 97 patients, 43 with Graves' ophthalmopathy and 55 to 60 with stable Graves' hyperthyroidism, was used to find distinguishing TCR V-J signatures. Whether ophthalmopathy could be predicted prospectively was tested in an independent validation cohort made up of under 20 hyperthyroidism patients plus 17 patients who later progressed to ophthalmopathy. The 100 discovery patients were divided at random into training and test sets in a 7:3 ratio. Thyroid tissue and blood T-cell repertoires from several Graves' hyperthyroidism patients were also compared in the study. After sampling, hyperthyroidism patients received methimazole starting at 30 mg daily, and ophthalmopathy patients received high-dose intravenous methylprednisolone. The paper reports TCR Vbeta CDR3 sequencing of 140 or so peripheral blood samples: around 45 ophthalmopathy, under 80 hyperthyroidism and around 17 progressor patients.

From the cysteine through the phenylalanine, the CDR3 covers 14 amino acids. Just CDR3 DNA is preserved here, 42 bases in frame from base 1. Trimming at the junction amounts to 5 bases on V and 8 bases on J, and the germline ends lie 16 bases apart. CDR1 and CDR2 (DFQATT, SNEGSKA) derive from the germline V gene (reference sequence). General conclusions and limits of the study: A 13 V-J signature model separated ophthalmopathy from stable hyperthyroidism, with around 91% sensitivity and roughly 84% specificity in cross-validation and 80%/75% in testing. In validation, the model predicted progression to ophthalmopathy a median of approximately 6.6 months before onset, with around 70% sensitivity and roughly 77% specificity. Blood samples also contained most of the expanded thyroid clonotypes (frequency above 0.001), which suggests that blood repertoires may reflect thyroid immune responses. No statistical method was used to fix the sample size in advance, and group allocation was not hidden from the investigators.

The clonotype was recovered from a man aged 25-40 years with Graves' hyperthyroidism. Source material: blood. The V gene is TRBV20-1 and the J gene is TRBJ1-6, with a tentative D gene TRBD1 over 5 matching bases. The DNA sequence is as follows: TGCAGTGCTCTAGCGGGTCCACAGGATTCACCCCTCCACTTT. This yields the protein CSALAGPQDSPLHF.